The 18 T cell receptor beta chains in this list originate from one sample, sequenced in a study of response to subunit inactivated influenza vaccine. TCRdb passed the RT-PCR reads through MiXCR, listing each CDR3 protein once. The sample includes more than 450,000 distinct CDR3 sequences, roughly 12% of them seen just once. This sample also belongs to another study, concerning T cells expressing NK-cell markers. That source adds: A 5'RACE template switching approach incorporating UMIs was used to make TCR beta cDNA.

The sequencing used PBMCs from blood, collected on the day of vaccination. These TCRs come from a man aged 45-60 years who received an inactivated influenza vaccine.

The CDR3: CASSTGVLAAQETQYF. DNA of the CDR3: TGTGCCAGCAGCACCGGCGTCCTAGCGGCCCAAGAGACCCAGTACTTC. The chain combines TRBV4-2 with TRBJ2-5; 7 bases fit TRBD2. Germline CDR1 LGHNA, CDR2 YNFKEQ. V trimming: 5 bases; J trimming: 1 base; junction bases outside the gene matches: 10. This CDR3 is 16 amino acids long.

Many counts were recorded for this clonotype. The rearrangement uses TRBV20-1 and TRBJ1-6; the D gene is possibly TRBD1 (6 bases). Trimming took off 3 bases at V and 0 bases at J, with 9 bases between the two ends. This CDR3 contains 15 residues. CDR1 DFQATT and CDR2 SNEGSKA come from the germline V gene (reference sequence). The CDR3 bases are TGCAGTGCTAGTGGGGGCAGCTCCTATAATTCACCCCTCCACTTT. It is translated as CSASGGSSYNSPLHF.

This chain joins TRBV12-3 or TRBV12-4 and TRBJ1-5; D is uncertain. The CDR3 is 15 amino acids. With 2 bases removed from V and 0 bases from J, the gap between germline ends came to 8 bases. The CDR3 sequence: CASSLQRVSNQPQHF. The CDR3 coding sequence is TGTGCCAGCAGTTTACAGAGAGTTAGCAATCAGCCCCAGCATTTT.

The rearrangement links TRBV30 to TRBJ2-7; 7 nucleotides agree with TRBD2. Germline V gives CDR1 GTSNPN, CDR2 SVGIG (reference sequence). This CDR3 is built from 14 residues. The V segment lost 4 bases and the J segment 0 bases; nucleotides outside the gene matches: 6. This chain's CDR3 is CAWKPSGGSYEQYF. The DNA for the CDR3 is TGTGCCTGGAAACCTAGCGGAGGCTCCTACGAGCAGTACTTC. The full variable domain, its missing parts supplied by reference TRBV30 and TRBJ2-7, is SQTIHQWPATLVQPVGSPLSLECTVEGTSNPNLYWYRQAAGRGLQLLFYSVGIGQISSEVPQNLSASRPQDRQFILSSKKLLLSDSGFYLCAWKPSGGSYEQYFGPGTRLTVT.

This clonotype was picked up a small number of times. V and J are TRBV7-6 and TRBJ1-2, with a tentative D call TRBD1 (5 bases). This CDR3 spans 15 amino acids. From germline, CDR1 is SGHVS and CDR2 FNYEAQ. V lost 0 bases, J lost 7 bases, and 15 bases lay in between. The CDR3 reads CASSLAPGSSAGYTF. CDR3 DNA: TGTGCCAGCAGCTTAGCGCCAGGGTCCTCGGCTGGCTACACCTTC.

This clonotype has only a few counts. The V call is TRBV6-2 or TRBV6-3, the J call TRBJ2-2; D possibly matches TRBD1 or TRBD2 (6 bases each). There are 15 residues in the CDR3. Trimming stripped 5 bases from V and 1 base from J, with 11 bases between. Germline loops: CDR1 MNHEY, CDR2 SVGEGT. The CDR3 is CASSKEGENTGELFF. CDR3 in DNA: TGTGCCAGCAGTAAGGAGGGGGAGAACACCGGGGAGCTGTTTTTT.

The chain links TRBV6-2 or TRBV6-3 to TRBJ2-5; TRBD1 aligns across 7 bases. CDR3 length equals 14 residues. The V gene's germline CDR1 is MNHEY and CDR2 SVGEGT. Trimming took 6 bases from V and 1 from J; bases not matched to a gene: 5. CDR3: CASRAGTAQETQYF. The CDR3 DNA reads as TGTGCCAGCAGAGCCGGGACAGCCCAAGAGACCCAGTACTTC.

CDR3 region: CATSEQRGSYEQYF. CDR3 DNA sequence: TGTGCCACCAGCGAACAGCGGGGATCCTACGAGCAGTACTTC. The chain carries TRBV15 and TRBJ2-7; 7 positions agree with TRBD2. The germline CDR1 and CDR2 sequences are LNHNV and YYDKDF (reference sequence). Germline trimming cut 5 bases from V and 1 base from J; bases unmatched to any gene: 5. The CDR3 is 14 residues long.

This clonotype has more than one count but fewer than ten. V is TRBV7-9 and J is TRBJ2-5; 8 positions match TRBD1. From germline, CDR1 is SEHNR and CDR2 FQNEAQ (reference sequence). V gave up 4 bases and J gave up 2 bases; unmatched junction bases: 3. The CDR3 extends over 14 amino acids. The CDR3 is CASSSTGEQETQYF. The CDR3 region has the DNA TGTGCCAGCAGCTCGACAGGGGAACAAGAGACCCAGTACTTC.

This clonotype was found a few times. The chain recombines TRBV4-1 with TRBJ2-2; D remains ambiguous. The CDR3 spans 14 residues. CDR1 MGHRA and CDR2 YSYEKL come from the germline V gene. Trimming took 4 bases from V and 6 from J, leaving 12 bases between them. CDR3 amino acids: CASSLDPLPGELFF. In DNA form, the CDR3 reads TGCGCCAGCAGCCTGGACCCGTTACCCGGGGAGCTGTTTTTT.

The chain carries TRBV7-9 and TRBJ2-1, with D tentatively TRBD1 (6 bases). CDR3 length: 14 amino acids. V gave up 1 base and J gave up 5 bases, with 9 bases separating them. Germline V CDR1 and CDR2: SEHNR, FQNEAQ (reference sequence). The CDR3 sequence is CASSLGDTHNEQFF. For the CDR3, the DNA is TGTGCCAGCAGCTTAGGGGACACACACAATGAGCAGTTCTTC.

V gene TRBV6-2 or TRBV6-3 combines with J gene TRBJ2-7, with TRBD1 as a possible D gene (6 bases). Between the trimmed V and J ends, which lost 2 bases and 0 bases, there was a span of 14 bases. The CDR3 has 16 amino acids. Germline assignment: CDR1 MNHEY and CDR2 SVGEGT. CDR3 in amino acids: CASSYEQGKSSYEQYF. CDR3 bases: TGTGCCAGCAGTTACGAGCAGGGGAAAAGCTCCTACGAGCAGTACTTC.

The chain links TRBV7-2 to TRBJ2-2; TRBD1 matches 9 bases. V shed 3 bases and J 4 bases; nucleotides not matched to a gene: 3. Germline CDR1 is SGHTA and CDR2 is FQGNSA. CDR3 size: 15 residues. The CDR3 reads CASSFRQGGTGELFF. In DNA form, the CDR3 reads TGTGCCAGCAGCTTCCGACAGGGGGGCACCGGGGAGCTGTTTTTT. Full variable domain (missing parts from reference TRBV7-2 and TRBJ2-2): GAGVSQSPSNKVTEKGKDVELRCDPISGHTALYWYRQSLGQGLEFLIYFQGNSAPDKSGLPSDRFSAERTGGSVSTLTIQRTQQEDSAVYLCASSFRQGGTGELFFGEGSRLTVL.

This clonotype was detected many times. This chain uses TRBV29-1 with TRBJ2-2; the match to TRBD1 covers 8 bases. The CDR3 is made up of 15 amino acids. CDR1 is SQVTM, CDR2 ANQGSEA, per germline. V trimming: 4 bases; J trimming: 5 bases; junction bases outside the gene matches: 9. The CDR3 DNA sequence: TGCAGCGTTGGACAGGGGATATTGGGTACCGGGGAGCTGTTTTTT. Its protein product is CSVGQGILGTGELFF.

The sample holds a few counts of this clonotype. This chain connects TRBV5-1 to TRBJ2-3, with TRBD1 as a possible D gene (6 bases). Per germline, CDR1 SGHRS and CDR2 YFSETQ. This CDR3 comprises 13 residues. The ends were cut back, 4 bases at V and 3 bases at J, with 9 bases in the middle. CDR3 amino acids: CASSHGTTDTQYF. CDR3 DNA: TGCGCCAGCAGCCACGGGACAACAGATACGCAGTATTTT.

V gene TRBV12-3 or TRBV12-4 combines with J gene TRBJ2-7, with no clear D. CDR3 length equals 13 residues. The germline V and J ends were trimmed by 5 bases and 5 bases, with 13 bases remaining between them. Here the CDR3 DNA reads TGTGCCAGCAGTCTAAGACACCAGGACGAGCAGTACTTC. Residues: CASSLRHQDEQYF.

This clonotype was observed many times. This chain connects TRBV5-1 to TRBJ2-1, with D possibly being TRBD2 (6 bases). V shed 5 bases and J shed 10 bases, with 10 bases lying between them. The CDR3 has 11 amino acids. The V gene's germline CDR1 is SGHRS and CDR2 YFSETQ. Here the CDR3 DNA reads TGCGCCAGCAGAATGCTAGCGGAGCAGTTCTTC. It specifies CASRMLAEQFF.

This clonotype showed up just a few times. This chain links TRBV5-1 with TRBJ2-1; 9 bases match TRBD2. Per the germline V gene, CDR1 is SGHRS and CDR2 is YFSETQ. This CDR3 has 17 amino acids. The J segment lost 5 bases and the V segment lost 0 bases, leaving 9 bases of the junction unmatched. The CDR3 nucleotides are TGCGCCAGCAGCTTGGAATCCCCGGGACTAGCTGACAATGAGCAGTTCTTC. Its translation: CASSLESPGLADNEQFF.